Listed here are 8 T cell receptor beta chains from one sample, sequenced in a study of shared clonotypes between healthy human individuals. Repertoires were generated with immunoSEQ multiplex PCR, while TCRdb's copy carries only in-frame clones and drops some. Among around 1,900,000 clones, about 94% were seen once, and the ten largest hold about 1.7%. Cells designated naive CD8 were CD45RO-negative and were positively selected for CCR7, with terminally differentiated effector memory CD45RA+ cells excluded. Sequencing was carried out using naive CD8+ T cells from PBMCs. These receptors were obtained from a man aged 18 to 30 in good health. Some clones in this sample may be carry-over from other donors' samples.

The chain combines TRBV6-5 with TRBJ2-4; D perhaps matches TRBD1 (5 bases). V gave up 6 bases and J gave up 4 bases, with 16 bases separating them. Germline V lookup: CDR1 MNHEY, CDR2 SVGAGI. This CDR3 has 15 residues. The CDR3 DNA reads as TGTGCCAGCAGGCAGGGTGCAGGGTGGAAAAACATTCAGTACTTC. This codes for CASRQGAGWKNIQYF.

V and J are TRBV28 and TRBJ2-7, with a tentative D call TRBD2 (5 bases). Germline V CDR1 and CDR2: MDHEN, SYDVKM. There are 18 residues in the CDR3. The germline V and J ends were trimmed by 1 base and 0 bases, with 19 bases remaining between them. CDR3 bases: TGTGCCAGCAGTTTATATCCCTCGACTACTCTAAGCTCCTACGAGCAGTACTTC. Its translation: CASSLYPSTTLSSYEQYF.

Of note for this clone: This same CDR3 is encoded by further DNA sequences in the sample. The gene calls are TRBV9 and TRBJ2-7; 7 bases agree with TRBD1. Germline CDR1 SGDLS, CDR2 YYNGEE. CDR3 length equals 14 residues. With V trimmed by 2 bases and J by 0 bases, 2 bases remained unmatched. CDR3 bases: TGTGCCAGCAGCGTGGACAGGAGCTCCTACGAGCAGTACTTC. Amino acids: CASSVDRSSYEQYF.

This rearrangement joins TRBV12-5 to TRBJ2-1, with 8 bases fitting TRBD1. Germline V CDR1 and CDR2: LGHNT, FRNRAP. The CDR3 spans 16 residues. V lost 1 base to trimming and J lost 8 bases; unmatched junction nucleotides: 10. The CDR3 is CASGLGDRPLGDEQFF. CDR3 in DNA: TGTGCTAGTGGTTTGGGGGACAGGCCCTTGGGGGATGAGCAGTTCTTC.

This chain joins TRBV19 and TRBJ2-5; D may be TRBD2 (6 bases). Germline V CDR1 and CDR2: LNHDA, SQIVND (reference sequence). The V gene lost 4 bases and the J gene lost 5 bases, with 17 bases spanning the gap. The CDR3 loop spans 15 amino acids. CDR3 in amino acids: CASSTPEPRGETQYF. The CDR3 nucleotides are TGTGCCAGTAGTACCCCCGAACCCCGGGGGGAGACCCAGTACTTC.

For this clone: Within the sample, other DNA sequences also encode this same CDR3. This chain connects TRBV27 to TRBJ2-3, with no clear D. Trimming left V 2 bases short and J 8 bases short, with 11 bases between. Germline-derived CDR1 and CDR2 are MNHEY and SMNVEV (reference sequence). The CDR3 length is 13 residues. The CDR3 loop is CASSLLGSGTQYF. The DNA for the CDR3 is TGTGCCAGCAGTTTACTTGGATCTGGTACGCAGTATTTT.

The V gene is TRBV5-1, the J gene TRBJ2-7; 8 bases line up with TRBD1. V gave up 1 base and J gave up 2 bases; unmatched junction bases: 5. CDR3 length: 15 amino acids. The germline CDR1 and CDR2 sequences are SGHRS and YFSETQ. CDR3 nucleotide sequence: TGCGCCAGCAGCTTGTCGGACAGGGTCCCCTACGAGCAGTACTTC. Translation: CASSLSDRVPYEQYF.

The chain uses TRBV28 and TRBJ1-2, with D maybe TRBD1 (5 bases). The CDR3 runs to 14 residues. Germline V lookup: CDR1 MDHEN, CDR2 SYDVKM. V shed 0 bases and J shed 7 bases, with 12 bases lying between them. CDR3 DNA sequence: TGTGCCAGCAGTTTATGGAGGGCGGGGGTTGGCTACACCTTC. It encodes CASSLWRAGVGYTF.